In this sample, the clone carrying this TCR beta chain turned up a few times. Antigen unknown. TCRdb ran MiXCR on the reads and lists one entry per CDR3 protein. The data show about 74,000 distinct CDR3 sequences, with approximately 30% seen just once and about 60% held by the top ten. This CDR3 is built from 16 residues. Germline CDR1 and CDR2: LNHDA and SQIVND (reference sequence). Trimming shortened V by 1 base and J by 0 bases, and 9 bases separated the two germline ends. This specimen belongs to a study of T cell repertoires in cytomegalovirus infection. Study-wide context: Peptides in the study included HLA-C-restricted and HLA-B-restricted CMV epitopes. From public TCR beta signatures came an indication of both CMV infection and matching HLA type. General study findings and limits: Ex vivo, HLA-C-restricted CMV-specific TCR beta clonotypes prevailed over the rest of the response.

Material: CD8+ T cells from cultured PBMCs, obtained from culture after CMV antigen stimulation. This sequence was found in a human donor in good health (CMV status not recorded). Some clones in this sample may be carry-over from other donors' samples. The chain couples TRBV19 to TRBJ2-2, with D tentatively TRBD2 (5 bases). CDR3 nucleotide sequence: TGTGCCAGTAGTATAGTTCGGGGTGCGAACACCGGGGAGCTGTTTTTT. Translated: CASSIVRGANTGELFF.